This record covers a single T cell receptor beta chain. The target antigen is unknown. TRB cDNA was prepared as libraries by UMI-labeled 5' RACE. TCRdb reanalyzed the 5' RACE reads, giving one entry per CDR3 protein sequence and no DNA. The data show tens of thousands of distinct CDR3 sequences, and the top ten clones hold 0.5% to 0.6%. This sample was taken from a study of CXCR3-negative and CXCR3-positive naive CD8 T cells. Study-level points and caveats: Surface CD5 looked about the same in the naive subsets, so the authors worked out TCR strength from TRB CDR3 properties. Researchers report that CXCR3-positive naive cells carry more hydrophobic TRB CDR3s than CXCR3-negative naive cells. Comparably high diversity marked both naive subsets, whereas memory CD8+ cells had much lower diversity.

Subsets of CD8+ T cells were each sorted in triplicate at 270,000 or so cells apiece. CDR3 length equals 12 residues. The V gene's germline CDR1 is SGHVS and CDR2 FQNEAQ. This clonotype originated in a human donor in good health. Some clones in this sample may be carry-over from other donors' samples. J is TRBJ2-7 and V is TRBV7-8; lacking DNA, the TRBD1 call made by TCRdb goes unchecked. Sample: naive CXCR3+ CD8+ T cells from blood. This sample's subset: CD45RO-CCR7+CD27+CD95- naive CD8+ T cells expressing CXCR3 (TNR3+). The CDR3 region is CASSPPRDEQYF.